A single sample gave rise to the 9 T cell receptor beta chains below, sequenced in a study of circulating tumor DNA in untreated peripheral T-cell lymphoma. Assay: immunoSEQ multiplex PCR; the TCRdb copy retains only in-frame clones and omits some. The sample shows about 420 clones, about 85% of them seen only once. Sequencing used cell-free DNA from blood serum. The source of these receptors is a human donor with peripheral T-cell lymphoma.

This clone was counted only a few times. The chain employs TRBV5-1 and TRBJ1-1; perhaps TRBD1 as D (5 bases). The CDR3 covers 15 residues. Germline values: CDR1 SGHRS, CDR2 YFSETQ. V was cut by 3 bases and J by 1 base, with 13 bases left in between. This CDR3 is CASSYYDSPNTEAFF. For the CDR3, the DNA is TGCGCCAGCAGCTACTATGACAGCCCGAACACTGAAGCTTTCTTT. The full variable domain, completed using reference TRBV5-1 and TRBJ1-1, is KAGVTQTPRYLIKTRGQQVTLSCSPISGHRSVSWYQQTPGQGLQFLFEYFSETQRNKGNFPGRFSGRQFSNSRSEMNVSTLELGDSALYLCASSYYDSPNTEAFFGQGTRLTVV.

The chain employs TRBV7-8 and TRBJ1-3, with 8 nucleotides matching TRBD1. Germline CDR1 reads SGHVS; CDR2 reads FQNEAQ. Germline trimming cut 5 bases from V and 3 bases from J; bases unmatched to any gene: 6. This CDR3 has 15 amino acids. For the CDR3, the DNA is TGTGCCAGCAGCGTGGGGACAGGAGTTGGAAACACCATATATTTT. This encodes CASSVGTGVGNTIYF.

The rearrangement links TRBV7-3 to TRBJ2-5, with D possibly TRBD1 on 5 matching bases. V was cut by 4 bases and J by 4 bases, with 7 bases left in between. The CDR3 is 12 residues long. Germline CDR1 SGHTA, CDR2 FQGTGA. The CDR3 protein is CASSWGGETQYF. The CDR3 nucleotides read TGTGCCAGCAGCTGGGGCGGAGAGACCCAGTACTTC.

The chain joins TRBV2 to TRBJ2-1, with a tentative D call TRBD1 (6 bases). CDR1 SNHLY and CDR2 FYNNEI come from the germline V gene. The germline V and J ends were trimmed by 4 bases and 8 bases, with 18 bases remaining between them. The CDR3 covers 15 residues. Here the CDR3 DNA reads TGTGCCAGCAGTGTACAAACTACAGGGTTCCATGAGCAGTTCTTC. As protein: CASSVQTTGFHEQFF.

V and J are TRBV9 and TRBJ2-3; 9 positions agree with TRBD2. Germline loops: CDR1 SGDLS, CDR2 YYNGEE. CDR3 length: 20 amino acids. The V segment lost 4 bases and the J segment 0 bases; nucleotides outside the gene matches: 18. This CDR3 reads CASSSLGDSGGQRSTDTQYF. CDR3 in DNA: TGTGCCAGCAGCTCTTTAGGGGATAGCGGGGGACAACGGAGCACAGATACGCAGTATTTT. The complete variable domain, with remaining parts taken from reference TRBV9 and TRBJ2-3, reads DSGVTQTPKHLITATGQRVTLRCSPRSGDLSVYWYQQSLDQGLQFLIQYYNGEERAKGNILERFSAQQFPDLHSELNLSSLELGDSALYFCASSSLGDSGGQRSTDTQYFGPGTRLTVL.

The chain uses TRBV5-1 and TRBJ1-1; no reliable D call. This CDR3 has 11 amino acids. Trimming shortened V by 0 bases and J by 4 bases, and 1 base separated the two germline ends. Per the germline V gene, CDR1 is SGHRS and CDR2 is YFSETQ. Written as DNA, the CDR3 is TGCGCCAGCAGCTTGGGCACTGAAGCTTTCTTT. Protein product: CASSLGTEAFF. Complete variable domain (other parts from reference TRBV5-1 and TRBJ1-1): KAGVTQTPRYLIKTRGQQVTLSCSPISGHRSVSWYQQTPGQGLQFLFEYFSETQRNKGNFPGRFSGRQFSNSRSEMNVSTLELGDSALYLCASSLGTEAFFGQGTRLTVV.

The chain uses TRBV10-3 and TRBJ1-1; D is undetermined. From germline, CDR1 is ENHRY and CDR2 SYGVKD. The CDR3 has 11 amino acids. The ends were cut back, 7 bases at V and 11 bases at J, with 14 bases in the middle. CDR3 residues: CAIKGELRAFF. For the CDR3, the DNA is TGTGCCATCAAAGGAGAATTAAGGGCTTTCTTT.

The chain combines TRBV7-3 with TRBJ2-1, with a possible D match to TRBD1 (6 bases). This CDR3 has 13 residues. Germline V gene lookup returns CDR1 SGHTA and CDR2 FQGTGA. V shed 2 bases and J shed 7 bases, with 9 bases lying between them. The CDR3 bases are TGTGCCAGCAGCTTACTCGGGACAAATGAGCAGTTCTTC. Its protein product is CASSLLGTNEQFF.

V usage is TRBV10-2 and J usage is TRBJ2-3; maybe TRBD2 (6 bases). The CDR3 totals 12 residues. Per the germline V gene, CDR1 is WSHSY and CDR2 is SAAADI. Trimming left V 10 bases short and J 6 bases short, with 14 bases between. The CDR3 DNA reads TGCGCCACCGGGGACTTTCCTGATACGCAGTATTTT. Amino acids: CATGDFPDTQYF.